This TCR beta chain was observed in a study of T cell responses to AZD1222 COVID-19 vaccine. The V and J ends lost 1 base and 2 bases respectively, with 12 bases between them. Germline CDR1 and CDR2: SGHTA and FQGNSA. The CDR3 is made up of 15 amino acids. Generated by immunoSEQ multiplex PCR, the TCRdb table keeps only in-frame clones and is missing some. This sample has roughly 120,000 clones, with roughly 85% found just once. The J gene is TRBJ2-7, the V gene TRBV7-2; D is perhaps TRBD1 or TRBD2 (5 bases each). The sample here was peripheral blood, taken on day 0 of AZD1222 vaccination. The clonotype originates from an adult in good health. In DNA, the CDR3 is TGTGCCAGCAGCTTAGTTGGGGGAATGACCTACGAGCAGTACTTC. Protein product: CASSLVGGMTYEQYF. Using reference TRBV7-2 and TRBJ2-7 for the parts outside the CDR3, the full variable domain is GAGVSQSPSNKVTEKGKDVELRCDPISGHTALYWYRQSLGQGLEFLIYFQGNSAPDKSGLPSDRFSAERTGGSVSTLTIQRTQQEDSAVYLCASSLVGGMTYEQYFGPGTRLTVT.